A selection of T cell receptor beta chains follows, all from one sample in a study of brain T cells in children with intractable seizures. Clones were sequenced by immunoSEQ multiplex PCR, and TCRdb holds only the in-frame ones, with some missing. The sample has 340,000 or so clones, approximately 93% seen once. The source material was peripheral blood, sampled approximately 5 months after surgery. These receptors came from a boy under three years old with tuberous sclerosis and intractable seizures. CDR3s include the opening cysteine and the closing phenylalanine or tryptophan. The D gene is left open where the match is weak. Some rows have no size entry. The others give once, few or many, or a class for an expanded clone.

clone size | J gene | V gene | D gene | CDR3 protein | CDR3 DNA
- | TRBJ2-7 | TRBV29-1 | - | CSVAGDTSYEQYF | TGCAGCGTTGCGGGGGACACCAGCTACGAGCAGTACTTC
- | TRBJ1-5 | TRBV19 | - | CASSIRELGESQPQHF | TGTGCCAGTAGTATACGGGAGTTGGGAGAGAGTCAGCCCCAGCATTTT
- | TRBJ2-1 | TRBV3-1/TRBV3-2 | - | CASSPIGPSYNEQFF | TGTGCCAGCAGCCCCATAGGGCCTTCCTACAATGAGCAGTTCTTC
- | TRBJ1-2 | TRBV27 | - | CASSLSNGYGGGYTF | TGTGCCAGCAGTTTATCGAATGGCTACGGGGGGGGCTACACCTTC
- | TRBJ1-1 | TRBV29-1 | - | CSVSTHNTEAFF | TGCAGCGTTTCTACGCACAACACTGAAGCTTTCTTT
- | TRBJ2-1 | TRBV19 | - | CASSGDVLRGNEQFF | TGTGCCAGTAGTGGGGACGTCCTGAGGGGGAATGAGCAGTTCTTC
- | TRBJ1-2 | TRBV13 | TRBD1 | CASSYFRDRVAGNYGYTF | TGTGCCAGCAGCTATTTCCGGGACAGGGTTGCAGGGAACTATGGCTACACCTTC
- | TRBJ2-5 | TRBV9 | - | CASSVDAGSKTQYF | TGTGCCAGCAGCGTAGACGCGGGGTCTAAGACCCAGTACTTC
- | TRBJ1-2 | TRBV19 | - | CASSSGYYGYTF | TGTGCCAGTAGTTCCGGGTACTATGGCTACACCTTC
- | TRBJ2-7 | TRBV11-2 | - | CASSYTYEQYF | TGTGCCAGCAGCTACACCTACGAGCAGTACTTC
- | TRBJ2-6 | TRBV11-1 | TRBD2 | CASSLAGLAGASGANVLTF | TGTGCCAGCAGCTTAGCGGGACTAGCGGGAGCATCTGGGGCCAACGTCCTGACTTTC
- | TRBJ2-1 | TRBV5-4 | - | CASREGGTNSYNEQFF | TGTGCCAGCAGGGAGGGGGGCACCAACTCCTACAATGAGCAGTTCTTC
once | TRBJ2-2 | TRBV2 | - | CASSGSGSGELFF | TGTGCCAGCAGTGGGTCAGGGAGCGGGGAGCTGTTTTTT
- | TRBJ2-1 | TRBV18 | TRBD1 | CASSPDRGSGNEQFF | TGTGCCAGCTCACCAGACAGGGGCTCGGGCAATGAGCAGTTCTTC
- | TRBJ1-3 | TRBV13 | - | CASSLGLPGLSGNTIYF | TGTGCCAGCAGCTTAGGCCTTCCGGGGCTCTCTGGAAACACCATATATTTT
- | TRBJ2-7 | TRBV5-1 | - | CASSPMEGASYEQYF | TGCGCCAGCAGCCCCATGGAGGGAGCGTCCTACGAGCAGTACTTC
- | TRBJ2-5 | TRBV3-1/TRBV3-2 | - | CASSQVNLGGETQYF | TGTGCCAGCAGCCAAGTTAATTTGGGTGGAGAGACCCAGTACTTC
- | TRBJ2-1 | TRBV11-2 | - | CASSYEGYNEQFF | TGTGCCAGCAGCTACGAGGGATACAATGAGCAGTTCTTC
- | TRBJ1-2 | TRBV5-4 | - | CASSLGTSNYGYTF | TGTGCCAGCAGCTTGGGGACTTCTAACTATGGCTACACCTTC
- | TRBJ1-6 | TRBV6-4 | - | CASSDSEPNSPLHF | TGTGCCAGCAGTGACTCCGAACCTAATTCACCCCTCCACTTT
- | TRBJ1-5 | TRBV6-1 | TRBD1 | CASSEEGRGRTQPQHF | TGTGCCAGCAGTGAAGAGGGGAGGGGGCGCACTCAGCCCCAGCATTTT
- | TRBJ1-1 | TRBV12-3/TRBV12-4 | TRBD1 | CASSQQGATEAFF | TGTGCCAGCAGTCAACAGGGGGCCACTGAAGCTTTCTTT
- | TRBJ2-5 | TRBV1 | - | CTSSQDQEGARETQYF | TGCACCAGCAGCCAAGATCAAGAGGGAGCAAGGGAGACCCAGTACTTC
- | TRBJ1-3 | TRBV7-2 | - | CASSPRGGGWGNTIYF | TGTGCCAGCAGCCCCCGTGGTGGAGGTTGGGGAAACACCATATATTTT
- | TRBJ2-7 | TRBV29-1 | - | CSVVGDYEQYF | TGCAGCGTTGTAGGGGACTACGAGCAGTACTTC
- | TRBJ2-3 | TRBV7-3 | TRBD2 | CASSYSGGRTDTQYF | TGTGCCAGCAGTTATAGCGGGGGCCGCACAGATACGCAGTATTTT
- | TRBJ1-5 | TRBV7-8 | - | CASSLERNSNQPQHF | TGTGCCAGCAGCTTAGAGAGAAATAGCAATCAGCCCCAGCATTTT
- | TRBJ2-1 | TRBV10-3 | TRBD2 | CATTSAQNEQFF | TGTGCCACGACTAGCGCACAGAATGAGCAGTTCTTC